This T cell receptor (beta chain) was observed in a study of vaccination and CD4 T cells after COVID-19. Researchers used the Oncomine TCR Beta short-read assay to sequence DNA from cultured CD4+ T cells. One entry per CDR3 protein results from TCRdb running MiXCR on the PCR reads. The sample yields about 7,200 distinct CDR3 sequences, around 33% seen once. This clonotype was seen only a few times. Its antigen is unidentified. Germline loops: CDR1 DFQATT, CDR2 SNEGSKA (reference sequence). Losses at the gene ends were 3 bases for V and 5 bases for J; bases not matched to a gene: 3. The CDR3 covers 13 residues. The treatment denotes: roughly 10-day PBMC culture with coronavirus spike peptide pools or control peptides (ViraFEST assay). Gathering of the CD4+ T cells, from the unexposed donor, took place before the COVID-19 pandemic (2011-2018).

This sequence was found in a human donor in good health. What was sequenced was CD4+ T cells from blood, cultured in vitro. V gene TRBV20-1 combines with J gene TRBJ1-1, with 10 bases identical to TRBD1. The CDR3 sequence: CSARGTGETEAFF. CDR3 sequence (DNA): TGCAGTGCTAGGGGGACAGGGGAGACTGAAGCTTTCTTT.